This entry is about one TCR beta chain. Its antigen is unknown. There are no base qualities to consult, and no much larger clone falls within one base. TCRdb names Illumina NovaSeq 6000 as the instrument used. Using 5'RACE with constant-segment primers, TCRalpha and TCRbeta cDNA libraries were constructed, with sample barcodes and unique molecular identifiers added in the process. Trizol reagent was used to extract RNA from every sample. Libraries were amplified in two PCR steps, with a second sample barcode and Illumina TruSeq adapters added in the second step. Libraries were sequenced on an Illumina NovaSeq with 2 x 150 bp paired-end reads. In the paper's pipeline: With migec v1.2.7, reads were demultiplexed and then collapsed into UMI-guided consensus sequences. Using mixcr v2.1.11, UMI consensuses were aligned to TRA and TRB V and J templates and then assembled into clonotypes. Clonotypes were classified as expanded or contracted when called significant by both edgeR and NoisET, with noise models trained on biological replicates. For edgeR calls, the thresholds were a false discovery rate-adjusted p below 0.01 and a log2 fold-change of 1. As an exploratory analysis of dynamics, max-normalized trajectories of the 1000 most abundant clonotypes were examined by PCA with hierarchical clustering. Separately sequenced CD4+ and CD8+ repertoires were used to assign a CD4 or CD8 phenotype to each responding clone. TCRdb applied fastp at Q25 and MiXCR to the public reads, then kept only in-frame beta chains. Each entry merges the rows of one CDR3 protein and shows their most common DNA and genes. The V and J calls reflect TCRdb's pipeline rather than the authors' work. Counted in this sample were about 100,000 distinct CDR3 sequences; roughly 10% of them appeared once. Around 39% of the sample comes from the top ten.

Cut back by 5 bases and 0 bases, the V and J ends lie 13 bases apart. The cysteine opens and the phenylalanine closes a CDR3 of 15 amino acids. Of the read, only the CDR3 DNA is kept; its 45 bases are in frame from base 1. Ficoll-Paque density gradient centrifugation was the method used to isolate PBMCs. These data originate in a study of T-cell memory formation after mild COVID-19 (dated by TCRdb to about 2021). Regarding the study in general: TCR sequence clusters from the two donors were found to be largely donor specific. The cohort comprised two young, previously healthy adult volunteers, one female and one male. In a couple of donors, T-cell clones that expanded and contracted after mild COVID-19 were followed by sequencing TCRalpha and TCRbeta repertoires longitudinally.

What the research found in general, with its limitations: The study covered only a couple of mild cases, and larger cohorts including severe cases with pre-infection samples were considered necessary. Balanced CD4/CD8 phenotypes were observed for clones contracting from day 15 to 85, whereas a bias towards CD4+ was observed for a second wave of clones expanding from day 15 to 37. The detection of some responding clones in pre-infection memory suggests that pre-existing cross-reactive memory T cells joined the SARS-CoV-2 response. The second-wave clones that peaked on day 37 were not confirmed to be SARS-CoV-2 specific. Contracting CD4+ clones turned up mainly in the CM and EM memory subsets, whereas EMRA was where CD8+ clones were enriched.

Sequences were obtained from PBMCs or a T cell subset sorted from them (not recorded which). The receptor's source is a man aged 18 to 30 who had mild COVID-19 (a few samples of this study predate the infection). The sample titles of this study are shuffled in the database, so cell type and time point are left out; the donor was told from shared clones. Recombination connected TRBV12-3 or TRBV12-4 to TRBJ1-1; matching of 6 bases hints at TRBD1 as the D gene. The CDR3 region has the sequence CASSLNDRMNTEAFF. At the DNA level, the sequence is TGTGCCAGCAGTCTCAATGACAGGATGAACACTGAAGCTTTCTTT.